A single sample gave rise to the 16 T cell receptor beta chains below, sequenced in a study of blood T cell repertoires in COVID-19. TCRdb keeps only in-frame clones here, not all; method: immunoSEQ multiplex PCR. The sample carries a few hundred thousand clones, 87% recorded once. The sequencing input was peripheral blood. The receptors stem from a woman in her late teens or twenties who had recovered from COVID-19.

CDR3 protein: CASSVGTSQAYEQYF. The CDR3 DNA is TGTGCCAGCAGCGTCGGGACTAGTCAAGCGTACGAGCAGTACTTC. The chain employs TRBV9 and TRBJ2-7, with 8 bases that match TRBD2. Germline CDR1 SGDLS, CDR2 YYNGEE. J was trimmed by 4 bases and V by 2 bases; bases with no gene match: 8. CDR3 length: 15 residues.

V usage is TRBV7-2 and J usage is TRBJ2-5; possible D gene TRBD2, 6 bases. Germline CDR1 reads SGHTA; CDR2 reads FQGNSA. The CDR3 is 14 amino acids. The V end was cut by 1 base, the J end by 5 bases, with 11 bases between. For the CDR3, the DNA is TGTGCCAGCAGCTTAGATCCGGGAGCGGAGACCCAGTACTTC. It is translated as CASSLDPGAETQYF.

The rearrangement joins TRBV19 to TRBJ2-1; perhaps TRBD1 as D (5 bases). The CDR3 totals 13 residues. CDR1 LNHDA and CDR2 SQIVND come from the germline V gene (reference sequence). V lost 4 bases, J lost 2 bases, and 6 bases lay in between. In nucleotides, the CDR3 is TGTGCCAGTAGTAAGACAGCCTACAATGAGCAGTTCTTC. Protein: CASSKTAYNEQFF.

This rearrangement joins TRBV13 to TRBJ2-3; no clear D gene. Germline assignment: CDR1 PRHDT and CDR2 FYEKMQ (reference sequence). There are 14 residues in the CDR3. The ends were cut back, 4 bases at V and 6 bases at J, with 14 bases in the middle. This chain's CDR3 is CASSSAKVSDTQYF. The CDR3 DNA is TGTGCCAGCAGCTCGGCCAAGGTTAGCGATACGCAGTATTTT.

This clone was picked up many times. The chain carries TRBV2 and TRBJ1-1; the D is unclear. The V end was cut by 7 bases, the J end by 4 bases, with 19 bases between. Germline V gene data show CDR1 as SNHLY and CDR2 as FYNNEI. The CDR3 spans 15 residues. In DNA form, the CDR3 reads TGTGCCAGCACCGTCGCTACGGGGTGGTCCACTGAAGCTTTCTTT. Its translation: CASTVATGWSTEAFF.

The V gene is TRBV2, the J gene TRBJ1-1; possibly TRBD1 for D (6 bases). Trimming removed 3 bases from V and 1 base from J, with 15 bases in between. The CDR3 contains 16 residues. Germline V gene data show CDR1 as SNHLY and CDR2 as FYNNEI. CDR3 residues: CASSDGDGQRNTEAFF. CDR3 nucleotides: TGTGCCAGCAGTGATGGGGATGGACAGCGGAACACTGAAGCTTTCTTT.

This clone occurred once. V usage is TRBV5-6 and J usage is TRBJ2-7; TRBD2 is a possible D gene (5 bases). V lost 0 bases, J lost 5 bases, and 9 bases lay in between. This CDR3 contains 13 residues. Germline loops: CDR1 SGHDT, CDR2 YYEEEE. CDR3 residues: CASSLELDDEQYF. CDR3 bases: TGTGCCAGCAGCTTGGAACTAGATGACGAGCAGTACTTC.

The chain couples TRBV4-1 to TRBJ2-1; 8 bases agree with TRBD2. CDR1 is MGHRA and CDR2 is YSYEKL in the germline V gene. This CDR3 comprises 16 residues. Trimming at V came to 3 bases and at J to 1 base, leaving 5 bases not matched to a gene. CDR3 residues: CASSHPGRDSYNEQFF. DNA for the CDR3: TGCGCCAGCAGCCATCCCGGGAGGGATTCCTACAATGAGCAGTTCTTC.

The chain uses TRBV27 and TRBJ2-1; possibly TRBD2 for D (6 bases). Germline values: CDR1 MNHEY, CDR2 SMNVEV (reference sequence). CDR3 size: 15 residues. V lost 4 bases to trimming and J lost 2 bases, with 12 bases between them. This chain's CDR3 is CASSSGLSAYNEQFF. For the CDR3, the DNA is TGTGCCAGCAGTTCGGGACTTTCTGCCTACAATGAGCAGTTCTTC.

This clone has a single count. The chain employs TRBV5-5 and TRBJ1-2, with 9 bases that match TRBD1. The CDR3 extends over 18 amino acids. The V gene's germline CDR1 is SGHKS and CDR2 YYEKEE (reference sequence). Losses at the gene ends were 4 bases for V and 0 bases for J; bases not matched to a gene: 13. The CDR3: CASSLRTGGWPPNYGYTF. The CDR3 nucleotides read TGTGCCAGCAGCCTAAGAACAGGGGGCTGGCCCCCTAACTATGGCTACACCTTC.

The chain carries TRBV4-1 and TRBJ1-1, with D unclear. This CDR3 is built from 14 residues. Germline assignment: CDR1 MGHRA and CDR2 YSYEKL. V was clipped by 8 bases and J by 1 base, with 14 bases between them. Written as DNA, the CDR3 is TGCGCCAGCCGCGATTGGCGGGCGAACACTGAAGCTTTCTTT. As protein: CASRDWRANTEAFF.

The chain couples TRBV27 to TRBJ2-7; 9 bases align to TRBD2. The CDR3 is made up of 15 amino acids. Germline V gene data show CDR1 as MNHEY and CDR2 as SMNVEV (reference sequence). With V trimmed by 5 bases and J by 5 bases, 10 bases remained unmatched. CDR3 region: CASSRREGRGNEQYF. CDR3 in DNA: TGTGCCAGCAGTAGGCGGGAGGGCCGGGGTAACGAGCAGTACTTC.

This sequence joins TRBV10-2 and TRBJ2-1, with a weak D call TRBD1 (5 bases). From germline, CDR1 is WSHSY and CDR2 SAAADI. CDR3 length: 15 residues. V was pared by 2 bases and J by 3 bases, with 11 bases between. The chain's CDR3 is CASSEGWGGYNEQFF. The CDR3 nucleotides read TGCGCCAGCAGTGAGGGGTGGGGCGGCTACAATGAGCAGTTCTTC.

The V call is TRBV11-1, the J call TRBJ2-5, with D possibly matching TRBD2 (6 bases). Germline-derived CDR1 and CDR2 are SGHAT and FQDESV (reference sequence). Trimming left V 1 base short and J 2 bases short, with 8 bases between. This CDR3 has 14 residues. As DNA, the CDR3 is TGTGCCAGCAGCTTAGGCGGGACGCAAGAGACCCAGTACTTC. It specifies CASSLGGTQETQYF.

V and J are TRBV10-3 and TRBJ2-4; 8 nucleotides agree with TRBD1. Germline-derived CDR1 and CDR2 are ENHRY and SYGVKD. Trimming removed 4 bases from V and 1 base from J; junction bases left unmatched: 9. The CDR3 covers 17 residues. CDR3 coding DNA: TGTGCCATCAGTGGAGAGCCAGGGGGCACGGCCAAAAACATTCAGTACTTC. As protein: CAISGEPGGTAKNIQYF.

The chain has TRBV5-5 and TRBJ1-2; D is undetermined. From germline, CDR1 is SGHKS and CDR2 YYEKEE (reference sequence). The germline V and J ends were trimmed by 3 bases and 7 bases, with 10 bases remaining between them. This CDR3 comprises 12 residues. CDR3 DNA sequence: TGTGCCAGCAGCTCTCCTGCGGGTGGCTACACCTTC. Translated, it gives CASSSPAGGYTF.